Presented here are 9 T cell receptor beta chains from one specimen sequenced in a study of beta chain features in type 1 diabetes. Since all of the isolated RNA was reverse transcribed, expressed TCRB transcripts were what got sequenced. Assay: immunoSEQ multiplex PCR; the TCRdb copy retains only in-frame clones and omits some. The table shows about 900,000 clones, with roughly a sixth occurring only once. The sample was naive CD4+ T cells from blood. All receptors come from a woman under 30 in good health.

This rearrangement joins TRBV2 to TRBJ1-2, with TRBD1 identical over 7 bases. Germline V gives CDR1 SNHLY, CDR2 FYNNEI. V lost 2 bases and J lost 5; bases outside the gene matches: 2. The CDR3 totals 13 residues. CDR3 loop: CASSEQGVYGYTF. CDR3 in DNA: TGTGCCAGCAGTGAACAGGGGGTGTATGGCTACACCTTC.

The chain is built from TRBV16 and TRBJ2-2; D is possibly TRBD1 (6 bases). V was cut by 4 bases and J by 6 bases, with 12 bases left in between. This CDR3 comprises 14 residues. Germline V gene data show CDR1 as KGHSY and CDR2 as FQNENV. The CDR3 nucleotides are TGTGCCAGCAGCCGATCCAAGGGGGCCGGGGAGCTGTTTTTT. This translates into CASSRSKGAGELFF.

The table lists this clone with a few counts. The chain uses TRBV19 and TRBJ2-1, with D possibly TRBD2 on 5 matching bases. The CDR3 totals 18 residues. Germline loops: CDR1 LNHDA, CDR2 SQIVND (reference sequence). Trimming shortened V by 3 bases and J by 0 bases, and 18 bases separated the two germline ends. CDR3 sequence: CASSIIPQRRSSYNEQFF. DNA of the CDR3: TGTGCCAGTAGTATTATCCCCCAGCGGAGGAGCTCCTACAATGAGCAGTTCTTC.

There are a few counts of this clone. The chain couples TRBV28 to TRBJ1-2; TRBD1 agrees at 8 bases. Trimming cost V 5 bases and J 7 bases; bases outside gene matches: 15. This CDR3 has 16 amino acids. Germline V gene data show CDR1 as MDHEN and CDR2 as SYDVKM. As DNA, the CDR3 is TGTGCCAGCAGTGAATTAGCAAGGACAGGGACGGGTGGCTACACCTTC. Protein sequence: CASSELARTGTGGYTF.

The chain carries TRBV15 and TRBJ2-2, with 8 bases fitting TRBD2. The CDR3 contains 16 residues. Trimming cost V 0 bases and J 1 base; bases outside gene matches: 1. Germline lookup yields CDR1 LNHNV and CDR2 YYDKDF (reference sequence). The CDR3 DNA is TGTGCCACCAGCAGAGATCTAGCGGGGAACACCGGGGAGCTGTTTTTT. Residues: CATSRDLAGNTGELFF.

The genes are TRBV10-2 and TRBJ2-1; 11 bases match TRBD2. With V trimmed by 0 bases and J by 6 bases, 16 bases remained unmatched. The CDR3 spans 20 residues. Germline-derived CDR1 and CDR2 are WSHSY and SAAADI. The CDR3 protein is CASSESPLAGGDKTSNEQFF. The CDR3 bases are TGCGCCAGCAGTGAGTCACCCCTAGCGGGAGGCGATAAAACAAGCAATGAGCAGTTCTTC.

The rearrangement links TRBV6-5 to TRBJ2-5, with D perhaps TRBD1 or TRBD2 (6 bases each). The CDR3 covers 15 residues. Trimming pared 4 bases from V and 7 bases from J, leaving 19 bases between. Germline CDR1 reads MNHEY; CDR2 reads SVGAGI. The CDR3 sequence: CASSSIGGPSGTQYF. The CDR3 DNA follows: TGTGCCAGCAGTTCAATAGGGGGGCCATCCGGGACCCAGTACTTC.

This clone was seen only a few times. V gene TRBV28 combines with J gene TRBJ2-7; D not certain. V was trimmed by 7 bases and J by 6 bases, leaving 22 bases between them. Germline values: CDR1 MDHEN, CDR2 SYDVKM. This CDR3 has 15 residues. CDR3 protein: CASITRGDTTIEQYF. DNA of the CDR3: TGTGCCAGCATCACCCGAGGAGACACGACCATCGAGCAGTACTTC. Full variable domain (rest looked up from reference TRBV28 and TRBJ2-7): DVKVTQSSRYLVKRTGEKVFLECVQDMDHENMFWYRQDPGLGLRLIYFSYDVKMKEKGDIPEGYSVSREKKERFSLILESASTNQTSMYLCASITRGDTTIEQYFGPGTRLTVT.

This clone has just a few counts. V usage is TRBV28 and J usage is TRBJ2-1, with 10 nucleotides matching TRBD1. With 6 bases clipped from V and 12 bases from J, the junction kept 11 bases outside the gene matches. The length of the CDR3 is 14 residues. The germline V gene encodes CDR1 MDHEN and CDR2 SYDVKM. In DNA form, the CDR3 reads TGTGCCAGCAGAATTGGGACAGGGGCACCAGGGCAGTTCTTC. Amino acids: CASRIGTGAPGQFF.